This T cell receptor (beta chain) was sequenced during a study of T cells after posttransplantation cyclophosphamide. Concerning this clone: No antigen is known for it.

Overall study findings and caveats: After PTCy, TRB diversity resembled that of CNI/methotrexate controls. Donor-recipient repertoire similarity was low at 1-2 months, rising over year one. Tissue-infiltrating T cells from skin or gut overlapped little with blood T cells.

The germline gives CDR1 SGHTA, CDR2 FQGTGA. V was pared by 3 bases and J by 6 bases, with 5 bases of the junction left unmatched. The CDR3 totals 14 residues. Clones were sequenced by immunoSEQ multiplex PCR, and TCRdb holds only the in-frame ones, with some missing. Of around 47,000 clones listed, 94% are singletons. The rearrangement links TRBV7-3 to TRBJ2-5; 9 bases line up with TRBD2. This receptor was taken from a woman aged 25 to 39 in good health and a related stem cell transplant donor. Source material: PBMCs. CDR3 sequence reads: CASSFSGGGQTQYF. The CDR3 DNA reads as TGTGCCAGCAGCTTTAGCGGGGGTGGTCAGACCCAGTACTTC.